The 10 T cell receptor beta chains in this list originate from one sample, sequenced in a study of T cell responses to AZD1222 COVID-19 vaccine. The assay was immunoSEQ multiplex PCR, and TCRdb's table has in-frame clones only and misses some. The repertoire holds more than 95,000 clones, with over 75% as singletons. The starting material was peripheral blood, obtained on day 0 of AZD1222 vaccination. The origin of the receptors is an adult in good health.

This clone appeared once. The chain has TRBV6-6 and TRBJ1-1; D call uncertain. V shed 2 bases and J shed 4 bases, with 14 bases lying between them. The V gene's germline CDR1 is MNHNY and CDR2 SVGAGI (reference sequence). The CDR3 extends over 15 amino acids. The CDR3: CASSYPGRSGTEAFF. The CDR3 DNA reads as TGTGCCAGCAGTTACCCGGGCCGTTCTGGCACTGAAGCTTTCTTT.

V and J are TRBV9 and TRBJ2-1; D remains ambiguous. V lost 0 bases, J lost 8 bases, and 12 bases lay in between. CDR1 is SGDLS and CDR2 is YYNGEE in the germline V gene. The CDR3 contains 14 residues. CDR3 coding DNA: TGTGCCAGCAGCGTAGCCTCAAGGGCGGATGAGCAGTTCTTC. Its protein is CASSVASRADEQFF.

This chain links TRBV30 with TRBJ2-7, with unresolved D. Trimming removed 2 bases at V and 6 bases at J, with 5 bases between. CDR1 and CDR2 (germline): GTSNPN, SVGIG (reference sequence). The length of the CDR3 is 10 residues. Here the CDR3 reads CAWSLGEQYF. CDR3 DNA sequence: TGTGCCTGGAGTCTGGGCGAGCAGTACTTC.

This chain joins TRBV6-6 and TRBJ1-2; perhaps TRBD1 as D (6 bases). This CDR3 spans 14 amino acids. From germline, CDR1 is MNHNY and CDR2 SVGAGI (reference sequence). V was trimmed by 5 bases and J by 3 bases, leaving 13 bases between them. The DNA of the CDR3 is TGTGCCAGCAGTAACCTCGGGGGCCACTATGGCTACACCTTC. This codes for CASSNLGGHYGYTF.

The chain has TRBV7-2 and TRBJ2-1; 10 nucleotides agree with TRBD2. V shed 0 bases, J shed 8 bases, and the junction held 7 bases outside the gene matches. Germline CDR1 is SGHTA and CDR2 is FQGNSA. The CDR3 sequence is 16 residues long. The CDR3 bases are TGTGCCAGCAGCTTAGCGACTAGCGGGTTTTTGGATGAGCAGTTCTTC. Protein product: CASSLATSGFLDEQFF.

The chain is built from TRBV30 and TRBJ1-4, with TRBD1 matching 8 bases. From germline, CDR1 is GTSNPN and CDR2 SVGIG (reference sequence). CDR3 length equals 13 residues. Trimming removed 6 bases from V and 5 bases from J; junction bases left unmatched: 5. CDR3 loop: CACTRTGNEKLFF. CDR3 nucleotide sequence: TGTGCCTGCACTCGGACAGGGAATGAAAAACTGTTTTTT. The full variable domain, rest sourced from reference TRBV30 and TRBJ1-4, is SQTIHQWPATLVQPVGSPLSLECTVEGTSNPNLYWYRQAAGRGLQLLFYSVGIGQISSEVPQNLSASRPQDRQFILSSKKLLLSDSGFYLCACTRTGNEKLFFGSGTQLSVL.

This clone was detected only a few times. The chain combines TRBV29-1 with TRBJ2-1; D unclear. The CDR3 loop spans 13 amino acids. V was cut by 2 bases and J by 7 bases, with 12 bases left in between. Germline loops: CDR1 SQVTM, CDR2 ANQGSEA. This chain's CDR3 is CSVESFGRNEQFF. CDR3 nucleotide sequence: TGCAGCGTTGAAAGTTTTGGGCGAAATGAGCAGTTCTTC.

This rearrangement joins TRBV3-1 (or the pseudogene TRBV3-2) to TRBJ2-7; 9 bases are shared with TRBD1. CDR3 length: 13 residues. V shed 4 bases and J 9 bases; nucleotides not matched to a gene: 7. Germline V gene lookup returns CDR1 LGHDT and CDR2 YNNKEL (reference sequence). CDR3 protein: CASSPWDRVGQYF. DNA for the CDR3: TGTGCCAGCAGCCCCTGGGACAGGGTAGGGCAGTACTTC.

The J gene is TRBJ1-4, the V gene TRBV4-3; the D gene is possibly TRBD1 (6 bases). Germline V gives CDR1 LGHNA, CDR2 YSLEER. The CDR3 spans 21 residues. The V end was cut by 1 base, the J end by 7 bases, with 31 bases between. The DNA of the CDR3 is TGCGCCAGCAGCCAAGGGGTCGGCATGGCAGCGAACCCTAAAGGGGGTGAAAAACTGTTTTTT. It codes for CASSQGVGMAANPKGGEKLFF.

The chain combines TRBV10-3 with TRBJ2-7, with D possibly being TRBD1 (6 bases). The V gene's germline CDR1 is ENHRY and CDR2 SYGVKD. V was pared by 4 bases and J by 5 bases, with 18 bases between. This CDR3 is built from 15 residues. This chain's CDR3 is CAISGGLGAGDEQYF. CDR3 sequence (DNA): TGTGCCATCAGTGGCGGATTGGGGGCCGGGGACGAGCAGTACTTC.